The TCR beta chain described here comes from a study of CD8+ T cells in alopecia areata. Findings and limits, study-wide: There were also resident alphabeta T cells of normal skin sequenced in scalp samples. With just one nonresponder, it is still uncertain whether baseline CD8+ expansion relates to response. Scalp and blood samples kept many expanded lesional clones throughout tofacitinib.

As for this clone: Its antigen is currently unknown. Other DNA sequences in the sample encode the same CDR3.

Treatment in this sample: oral pan-JAK inhibitor, 5-10 mg twice daily. Once RNA had been extracted, it was reverse transcribed into cDNA to act as the sequencing template. Clones were sequenced by immunoSEQ multiplex PCR, and TCRdb holds only the in-frame ones, with some missing. The sample shows roughly 250,000 clones, 60% of them seen only once. CDR3 length: 13 amino acids. The V segment lost 3 bases and the J segment 5 bases; nucleotides outside the gene matches: 4. Per the germline V gene, CDR1 is SQVTM and CDR2 is ANQGSEA. The starting material was CD4+ T cells sorted from blood, obtained around week 52, from a patient treated with tofacitinib. The sequence came from a human donor with alopecia areata. The V gene is TRBV29-1, the J gene TRBJ1-1, with 9 nucleotides matching TRBD1. The CDR3: CSVEDRGGTEAFF. The CDR3 DNA follows: TGCAGCGTTGAGGACAGGGGAGGGACTGAAGCTTTCTTT.